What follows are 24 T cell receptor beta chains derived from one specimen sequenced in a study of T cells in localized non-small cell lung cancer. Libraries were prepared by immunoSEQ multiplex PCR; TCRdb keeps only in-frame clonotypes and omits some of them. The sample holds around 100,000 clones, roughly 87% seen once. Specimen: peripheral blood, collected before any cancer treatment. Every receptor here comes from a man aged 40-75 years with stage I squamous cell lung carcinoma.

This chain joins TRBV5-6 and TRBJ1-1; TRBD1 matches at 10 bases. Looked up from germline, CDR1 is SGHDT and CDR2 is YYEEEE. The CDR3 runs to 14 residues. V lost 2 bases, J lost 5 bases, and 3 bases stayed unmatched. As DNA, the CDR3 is TGTGCCAGCAGCTTTGACAGGGGGCTTACTGAAGCTTTCTTT. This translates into CASSFDRGLTEAFF.

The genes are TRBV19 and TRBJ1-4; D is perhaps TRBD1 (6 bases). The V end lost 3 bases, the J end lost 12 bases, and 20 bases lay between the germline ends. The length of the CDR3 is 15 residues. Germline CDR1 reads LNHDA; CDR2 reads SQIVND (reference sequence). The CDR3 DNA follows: TGTGCCAGTAGTATGCAGACCTACCCACCAGGGGAACTGTTTTTT. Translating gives CASSMQTYPPGELFF.

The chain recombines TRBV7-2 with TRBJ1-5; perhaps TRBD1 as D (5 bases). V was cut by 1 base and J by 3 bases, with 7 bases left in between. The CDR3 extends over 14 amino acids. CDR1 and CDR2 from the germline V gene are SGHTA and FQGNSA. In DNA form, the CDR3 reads TGTGCCAGCAGCTTAGAGGGACCCAATCAGCCCCAGCATTTT. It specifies CASSLEGPNQPQHF.

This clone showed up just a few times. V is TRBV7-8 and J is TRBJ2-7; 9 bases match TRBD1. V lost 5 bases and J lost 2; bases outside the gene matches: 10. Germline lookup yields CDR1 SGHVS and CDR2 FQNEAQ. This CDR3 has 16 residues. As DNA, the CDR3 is TGTGCCAGCAGCCGAACGCGACAGGGGGAAGCCTACGAGCAGTACTTC. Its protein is CASSRTRQGEAYEQYF.

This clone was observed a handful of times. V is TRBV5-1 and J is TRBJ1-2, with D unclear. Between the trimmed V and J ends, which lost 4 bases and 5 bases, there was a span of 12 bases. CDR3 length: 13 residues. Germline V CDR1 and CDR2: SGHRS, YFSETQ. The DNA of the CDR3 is TGCGCCAGCAGCACGGGCCAGCGGTATGGCTACACCTTC. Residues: CASSTGQRYGYTF.

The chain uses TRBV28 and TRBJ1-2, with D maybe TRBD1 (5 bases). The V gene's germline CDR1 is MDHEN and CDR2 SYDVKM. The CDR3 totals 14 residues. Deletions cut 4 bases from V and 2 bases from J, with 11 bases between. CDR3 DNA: TGTGCCAGCAGTTGGGGCTCGAGGAACTATGGCTACACCTTC. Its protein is CASSWGSRNYGYTF.

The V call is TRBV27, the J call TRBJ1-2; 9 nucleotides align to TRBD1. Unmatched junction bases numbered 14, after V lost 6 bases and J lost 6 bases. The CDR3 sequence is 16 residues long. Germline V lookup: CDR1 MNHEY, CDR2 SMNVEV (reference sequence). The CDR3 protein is CASRRGTGKNSDGYTF. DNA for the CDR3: TGTGCCAGCAGGCGAGGGACAGGGAAAAATTCCGATGGCTACACCTTC.

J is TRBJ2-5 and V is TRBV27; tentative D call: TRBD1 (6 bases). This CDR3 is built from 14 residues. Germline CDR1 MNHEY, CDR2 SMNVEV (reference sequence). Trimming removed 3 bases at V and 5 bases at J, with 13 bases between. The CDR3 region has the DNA TGTGCCAGCAGTTTTGACAGGCAGATCGAGACCCAGTACTTC. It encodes CASSFDRQIETQYF.

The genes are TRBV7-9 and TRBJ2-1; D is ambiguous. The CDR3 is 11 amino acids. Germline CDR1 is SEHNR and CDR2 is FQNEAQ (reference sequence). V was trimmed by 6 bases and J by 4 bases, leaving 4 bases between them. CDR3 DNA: TGTGCCAGCAGTGGTTACAATGAGCAGTTCTTC. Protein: CASSGYNEQFF.

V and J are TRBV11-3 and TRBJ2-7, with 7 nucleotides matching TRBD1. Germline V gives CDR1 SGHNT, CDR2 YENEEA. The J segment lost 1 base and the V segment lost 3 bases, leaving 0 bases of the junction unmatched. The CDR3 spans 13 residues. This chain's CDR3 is CASSLGQSYEQYF. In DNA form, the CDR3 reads TGTGCCAGCAGCTTGGGACAGTCCTACGAGCAGTACTTC.

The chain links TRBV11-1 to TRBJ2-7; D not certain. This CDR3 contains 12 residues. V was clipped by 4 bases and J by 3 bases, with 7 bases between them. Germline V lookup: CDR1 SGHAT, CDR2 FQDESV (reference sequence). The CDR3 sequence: CASSSDVYEQYF. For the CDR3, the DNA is TGTGCCAGCAGCTCGGACGTCTACGAGCAGTACTTC.

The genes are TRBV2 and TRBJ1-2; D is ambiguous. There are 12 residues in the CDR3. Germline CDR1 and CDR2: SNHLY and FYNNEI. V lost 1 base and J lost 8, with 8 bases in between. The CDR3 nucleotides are TGTGCCAGCAGTGAAGGGGCTGCGGGCTACACCTTC. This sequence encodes CASSEGAAGYTF.

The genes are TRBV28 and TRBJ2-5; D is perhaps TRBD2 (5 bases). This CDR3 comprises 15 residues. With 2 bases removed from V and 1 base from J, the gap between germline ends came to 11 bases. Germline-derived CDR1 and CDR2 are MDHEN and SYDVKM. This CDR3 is CASSLVGIGQETQYF. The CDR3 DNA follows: TGTGCCAGCAGTTTAGTCGGGATCGGCCAAGAGACCCAGTACTTC. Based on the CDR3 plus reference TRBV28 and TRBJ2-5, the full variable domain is DVKVTQSSRYLVKRTGEKVFLECVQDMDHENMFWYRQDPGLGLRLIYFSYDVKMKEKGDIPEGYSVSREKKERFSLILESASTNQTSMYLCASSLVGIGQETQYFGPGTRLLVL.

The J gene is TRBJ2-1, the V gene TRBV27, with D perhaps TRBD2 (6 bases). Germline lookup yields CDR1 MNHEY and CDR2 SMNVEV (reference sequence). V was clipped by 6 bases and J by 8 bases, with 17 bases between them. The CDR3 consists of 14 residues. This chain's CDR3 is CASRAGGTFYEQFF. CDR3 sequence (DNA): TGTGCCAGCAGGGCTGGGGGGACCTTTTATGAGCAGTTCTTC.

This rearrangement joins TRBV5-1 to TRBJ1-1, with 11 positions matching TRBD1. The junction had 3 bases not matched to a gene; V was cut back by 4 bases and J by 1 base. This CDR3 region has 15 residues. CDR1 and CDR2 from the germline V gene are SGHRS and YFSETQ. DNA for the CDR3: TGCGCCAGCAGCCGGGGACAGGGGGAGAACACTGAAGCTTTCTTT. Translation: CASSRGQGENTEAFF.

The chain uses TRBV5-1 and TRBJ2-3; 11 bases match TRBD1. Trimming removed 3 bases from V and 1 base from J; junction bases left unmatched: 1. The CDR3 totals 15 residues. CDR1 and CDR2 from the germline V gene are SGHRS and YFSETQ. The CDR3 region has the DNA TGCGCCAGCAGCTCGGGACAGGGGGGCACAGATACGCAGTATTTT. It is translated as CASSSGQGGTDTQYF.

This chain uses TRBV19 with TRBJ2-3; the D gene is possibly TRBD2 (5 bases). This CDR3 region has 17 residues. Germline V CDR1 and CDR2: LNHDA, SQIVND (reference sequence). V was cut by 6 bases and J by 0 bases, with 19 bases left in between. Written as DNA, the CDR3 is TGTGCCAGTAGATCCTCATCCCCGCCGGGGAGCACAGATACGCAGTATTTT. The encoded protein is CASRSSSPPGSTDTQYF.

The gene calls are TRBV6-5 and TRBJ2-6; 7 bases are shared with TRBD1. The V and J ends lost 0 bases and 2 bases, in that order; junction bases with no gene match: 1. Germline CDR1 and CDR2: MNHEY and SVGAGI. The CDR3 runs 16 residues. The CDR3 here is CASSYSQGAGANVLTF. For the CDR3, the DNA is TGTGCCAGCAGTTACTCGCAGGGGGCTGGGGCCAACGTCCTGACTTTC.

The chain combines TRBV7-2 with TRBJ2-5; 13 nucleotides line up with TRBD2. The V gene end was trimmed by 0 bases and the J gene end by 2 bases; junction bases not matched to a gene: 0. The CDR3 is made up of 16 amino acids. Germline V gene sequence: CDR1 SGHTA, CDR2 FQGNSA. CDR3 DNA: TGTGCCAGCAGCTTAGCGACTAGCGGGGGGCAAGAGACCCAGTACTTC. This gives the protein CASSLATSGGQETQYF.

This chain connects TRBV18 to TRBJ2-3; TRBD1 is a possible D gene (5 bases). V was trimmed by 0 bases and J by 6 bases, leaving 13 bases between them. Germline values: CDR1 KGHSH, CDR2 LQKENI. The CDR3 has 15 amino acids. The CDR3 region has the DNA TGTGCCAGCTCACCACCTTCCCAGGGTGGGGATACGCAGTATTTT. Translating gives CASSPPSQGGDTQYF.

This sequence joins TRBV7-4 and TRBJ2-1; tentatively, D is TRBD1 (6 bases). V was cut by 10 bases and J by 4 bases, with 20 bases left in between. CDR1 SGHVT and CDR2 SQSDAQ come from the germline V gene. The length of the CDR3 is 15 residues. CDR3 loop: CANPDSLREYNEQFF. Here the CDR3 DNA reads TGTGCCAACCCGGACAGTCTCAGGGAGTACAATGAGCAGTTCTTC. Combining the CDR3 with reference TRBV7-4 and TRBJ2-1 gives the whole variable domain GAGVSQSPRYKVAKRGRDVALRCDSISGHVTLYWYRQTLGQGSEVLTYSQSDAQRDKSGRPSGRFSAERPERSVSTLKIQRTEQGDSAVYLCANPDSLREYNEQFFGPGTRLTVL.

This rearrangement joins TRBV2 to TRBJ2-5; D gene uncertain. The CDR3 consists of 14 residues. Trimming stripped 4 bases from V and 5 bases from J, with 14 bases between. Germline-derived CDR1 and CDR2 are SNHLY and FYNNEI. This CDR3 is CASSVQLLRETQYF. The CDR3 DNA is TGTGCCAGCAGTGTTCAACTCCTCCGGGAGACCCAGTACTTC.

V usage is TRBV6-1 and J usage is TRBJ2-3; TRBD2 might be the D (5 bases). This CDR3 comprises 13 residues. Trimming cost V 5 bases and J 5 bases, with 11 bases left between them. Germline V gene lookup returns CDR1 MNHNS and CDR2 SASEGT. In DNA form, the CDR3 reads TGTGCCAGCAGTTGGCCAGGAGGAGATACGCAGTATTTT. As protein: CASSWPGGDTQYF.

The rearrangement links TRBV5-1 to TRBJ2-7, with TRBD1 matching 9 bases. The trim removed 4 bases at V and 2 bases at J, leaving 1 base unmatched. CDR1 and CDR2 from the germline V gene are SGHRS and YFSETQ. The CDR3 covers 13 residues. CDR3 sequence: CASSNRGPYEQYF. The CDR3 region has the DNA TGCGCCAGCAGCAACAGGGGGCCCTACGAGCAGTACTTC.